The clone carrying this T cell receptor beta chain was seen just once. These data originate in a study of blood T cell repertoires in COVID-19. Sequencing used immunoSEQ multiplex PCR; TCRdb keeps in-frame clones, though not all of them. The table shows roughly 300,000 clones, with approximately 81% occurring only once. This TCR came from a woman aged 45 to 65 who had recovered from COVID-19. Input material: PBMCs or T cells enriched from blood (not recorded which).

Written as DNA, the CDR3 is TGCGCCAGCAGCTCGAATACAGGGGTAACTGGAAACACCATATATTTT. The encoded protein is CASSSNTGVTGNTIYF. J is TRBJ1-3 and V is TRBV5-1; 7 bases line up with TRBD1. Unmatched junction bases numbered 8, after V lost 3 bases and J lost 2 bases. The germline CDR1 and CDR2 sequences are SGHRS and YFSETQ. This CDR3 contains 16 residues. The whole variable domain, remainder taken from reference TRBV5-1 and TRBJ1-3, is KAGVTQTPRYLIKTRGQQVTLSCSPISGHRSVSWYQQTPGQGLQFLFEYFSETQRNKGNFPGRFSGRQFSNSRSEMNVSTLELGDSALYLCASSSNTGVTGNTIYFGEGSWLTVV.